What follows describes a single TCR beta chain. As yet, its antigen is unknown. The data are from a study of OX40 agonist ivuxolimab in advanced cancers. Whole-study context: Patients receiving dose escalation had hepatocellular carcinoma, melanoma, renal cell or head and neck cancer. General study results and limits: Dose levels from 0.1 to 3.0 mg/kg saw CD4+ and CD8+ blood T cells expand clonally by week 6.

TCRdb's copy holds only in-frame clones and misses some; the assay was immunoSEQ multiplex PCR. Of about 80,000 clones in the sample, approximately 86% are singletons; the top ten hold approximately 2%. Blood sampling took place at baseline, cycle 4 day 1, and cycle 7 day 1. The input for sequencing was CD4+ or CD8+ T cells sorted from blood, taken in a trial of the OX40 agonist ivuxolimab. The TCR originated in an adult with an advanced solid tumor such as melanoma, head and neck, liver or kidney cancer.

The CDR3 protein is CSANTGFEQYF. The CDR3 DNA sequence: TGCAGTGCAAACACAGGGTTCGAGCAGTACTTC. The chain couples TRBV20-1 to TRBJ2-7, with a possible D match to TRBD1 (6 bases). CDR1 is DFQATT, CDR2 SNEGSKA, per germline (reference sequence). V dropped 6 bases and J dropped 6 bases, with 12 bases sitting between them. This CDR3 region has 11 residues.